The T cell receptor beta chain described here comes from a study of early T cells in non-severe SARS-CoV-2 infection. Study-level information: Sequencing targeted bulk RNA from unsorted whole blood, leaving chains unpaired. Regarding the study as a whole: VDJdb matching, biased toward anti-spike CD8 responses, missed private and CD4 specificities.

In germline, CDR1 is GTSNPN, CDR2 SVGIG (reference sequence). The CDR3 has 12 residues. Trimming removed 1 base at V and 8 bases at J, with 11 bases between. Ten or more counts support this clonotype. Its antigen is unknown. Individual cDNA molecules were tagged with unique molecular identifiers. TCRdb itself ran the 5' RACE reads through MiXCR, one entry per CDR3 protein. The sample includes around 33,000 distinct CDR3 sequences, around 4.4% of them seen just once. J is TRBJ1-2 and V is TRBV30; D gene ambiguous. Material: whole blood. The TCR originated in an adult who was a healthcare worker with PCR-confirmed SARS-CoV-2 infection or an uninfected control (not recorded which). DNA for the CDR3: TGTGCCTGGAGTGCATTTTCTGGCGGCTACACCTTC. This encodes CAWSAFSGGYTF.